This T cell receptor (beta chain) comes out of a study of early T cells in non-severe SARS-CoV-2 infection (dated by TCRdb to the early 2020s). With regard to the full study: TCR sequencing used bulk RNA from unsorted whole blood, so alpha and beta chains could not be paired.

There are a few counts of this clonotype. Its antigen is unknown. No base qualities exist here, and no much larger clone lies one base off it. Libraries were prepared through 5' RACE. Data came from a NextSeq 500. In the TCR library protocol, unique molecular identifiers were attached to individual cDNA molecules to correct for PCR bias and sequencing error. Sequencing covered both TCR alpha and beta chains, and within each sample the abundances of alpha and beta sequences were tightly co-correlated. In the original analysis: Decombinator V4 was used to perform V gene, J gene and CDR3 annotation of TCR sequences. Expanded TCRs were defined as changing significantly between any two time points under a Poisson model with p below 0.0001. TCR abundances were normalised to the total number of TCRs sequenced per sample and were expressed as counts per million. TRAV1-2 paired with TRAJ12, TRAJ20 or TRAJ33 defined MAIT TCRs, while TRAV10 paired with TRAJ18 defined iNKT TCRs. VDJdb, accessed 1 November 2021, was searched for CMV, EBV and SARS-CoV-2 annotated TCRs, with TCRs annotated for multiple antigens excluded. Starting from the raw public reads, TCRdb applied fastp trimming at Q25, assembled clones with MiXCR and retained in-frame beta chains. For every CDR3 protein sequence, its rows merge into one entry that carries the most common genes and DNA. The V and J calls reflect TCRdb's pipeline rather than the authors' work. The sample includes some 66,000 distinct CDR3 sequences, with around 8.7% observed a single time. 3.2% of the sample lies in the top ten.

CDR3 length: 12 amino acids, cysteine to phenylalanine. The read is trimmed to its CDR3 DNA, 36 bases read in frame from base 1. The trim is 0 bases for V and 5 bases for J, with a gap of 2 bases between the germline ends. Reading the germline V gene gives CDR1 KGHSH and CDR2 LQKENI. Results the study describes overall, beyond this receptor: VDJdb matching was skewed toward anti-spike CD8 responses, so virus-specific expansions were likely underestimated and private and CD4 specificities were missed.

Set within a cohort of healthcare workers in London, UK, this nested case-control study involved weekly PCR testing of nasopharyngeal swabs along with blood sampling. Healthcare workers were recruited between 23 and 31 March 2020, during the week of the UK lockdown, and were followed weekly for up to roughly 16 weeks. The chain employs TRBV18 and TRBJ2-1, with no confidently assigned D gene. The source is an adult who was a healthcare worker with PCR-confirmed SARS-CoV-2 infection or an uninfected control (not recorded which). Sequencing was done on a sample of whole blood. The CDR3 sequence is CASSPPHNEQFF. The base sequence is TGTGCCAGCTCACCACCCCACAATGAGCAGTTCTTC.